Listed below are T cell receptor beta chains from one sample, sequenced in a study of blood T cell repertoires in COVID-19. This table comes from immunoSEQ multiplex PCR, and its TCRdb copy is limited to in-frame clones, with some not included. In the table there are over 130,000 clones, approximately 85% of which are singletons. The sample was peripheral blood. The receptor set was obtained from a man aged 45-65 years with acute or convalescent COVID-19. Each CDR3 is given with its conserved first and last residue. Each record gives: D gene, J gene, clone size, V gene, CDR3 DNA, CDR3 protein. D genes are given only for firm matches. Clone size is stated in some rows and not others, as once, few, many or a class when expanded.

-,TRBJ1-2,-,TRBV18,TGTGCCAGCTCACCCCGGACAGCTCGTGGGAATAATGGCTACACCTTC,CASSPRTARGNNGYTF
TRBD2,TRBJ2-7,-,TRBV2,TGTGCCAGCAGCGAGGGGACTAGCTGGCAGTACTTC,CASSEGTSWQYF
-,TRBJ1-3,-,TRBV30,TGTGCCTGGAGTACCGGGGGAAACACCATATATTTT,CAWSTGGNTIYF
-,TRBJ1-1,-,TRBV3-1/TRBV3-2,TGTGCCAGCAGCCAATGGGGAGTTGAAGCTTTCTTT,CASSQWGVEAFF
-,TRBJ1-1,once,TRBV6-5,TGTGCCAGCAGTTACTCGACAAGGAACACTGAAGCTTTCTTT,CASSYSTRNTEAFF
TRBD1,TRBJ1-2,-,TRBV18,TGTGCCAGCTCACCGAGACAGGGGGACGGCTACACCTTC,CASSPRQGDGYTF
-,TRBJ1-5,-,TRBV6-5,TGTGCCAGCACATTTGGAGGAGTCAGTCAGCCCCAGCATTTT,CASTFGGVSQPQHF
TRBD1,TRBJ2-7,-,TRBV24-1,TGTGCCACCAGTGATCCACGGACAGGGGGCGGCGAGCAGTACTTC,CATSDPRTGGGEQYF
-,TRBJ2-2,-,TRBV2,TGTGCCAGCAGTGGCCCCGGCAGGGTGACCGGGGAGCTGTTTTTT,CASSGPGRVTGELFF
TRBD1,TRBJ2-7,-,TRBV7-3,TGTGCCAGCAGCTTAACGGGACAGGATTCCTACGAGCAGTACTTC,CASSLTGQDSYEQYF
-,TRBJ1-5,-,TRBV10-3,TGTGCCATCAGTGAGTCACTCCCAGGTCAGCCCCAGCATTTT,CAISESLPGQPQHF
TRBD2,TRBJ2-5,-,TRBV2,TGTGCCAGCGTCCGACTAGCCCAAGAGACCCAGTACTTC,CASVRLAQETQYF
-,TRBJ1-5,few,TRBV4-2,TGTGCCAGCAGCCATGGCCGTCAGCCCCAGCATTTT,CASSHGRQPQHF
TRBD1,TRBJ1-1,-,TRBV2,TGTGCCAGCAATCCCGGGACAGGGAGGGTTGAAGCTTTCTTT,CASNPGTGRVEAFF
TRBD1,TRBJ2-7,-,TRBV5-1,TGCGCCAGCAGCCTGGGACAGGGGAGACCCTACGAGCAGTACTTC,CASSLGQGRPYEQYF
-,TRBJ2-7,-,TRBV7-8,TGTGCCAGCAGCCCCTTCGGGGGTACCGTCTACGAGCAGTACTTC,CASSPFGGTVYEQYF
TRBD2,TRBJ2-1,-,TRBV7-7,TGTGCTAGCAGCAGACTCGGGCTAGCGGGTCCTAATGAGCAGTTCTTC,CASSRLGLAGPNEQFF
-,TRBJ1-1,few,TRBV5-5,TGTGCCAGCAGCCGGGGGGCCAGTCACACTGAAGCTTTCTTT,CASSRGASHTEAFF
-,TRBJ1-1,once,TRBV9,TGTGCCAGCAGCGTGTGGGGTAGGGGGACTGAAGCTTTCTTT,CASSVWGRGTEAFF
TRBD1,TRBJ2-7,-,TRBV2,TGTGCCAGCAGTGTGCAGGGGGCGTTCGACGAGCAGTACTTC,CASSVQGAFDEQYF
-,TRBJ2-2,once,TRBV3-1/TRBV3-2,TGTGCCAGCAGCCAGAGTAGGGGTTCGAACACCGGGGAGCTGTTTTTT,CASSQSRGSNTGELFF
-,TRBJ1-3,once,TRBV11-2,TGTGCCAGCACCGACCGGGTGAGCTCTGGAAACACCATATATTTT,CASTDRVSSGNTIYF
-,TRBJ1-2,-,TRBV20-1,TGCAGTGCTAGTCTACAGGACACGAATTATGGCTACACCTTC,CSASLQDTNYGYTF
-,TRBJ1-1,-,TRBV11-2,TGTGCCAGCAGCCGCACAGGGATAGAAGCTTTCTTT,CASSRTGIEAFF
-,TRBJ1-5,-,TRBV7-8,TGTGCCAGCAGCTTAGGAGGGAGGGGCGTGGGTCAGCCCCAGCATTTT,CASSLGGRGVGQPQHF
-,TRBJ2-5,-,TRBV28,TGTGCCAGCAGACGCCGGACATACCAAGAGACCCAGTACTTC,CASRRRTYQETQYF
TRBD1,TRBJ2-4,-,TRBV6-6,TGTGCCAGCAGAAACAGGGGTAACATTCAGTACTTC,CASRNRGNIQYF
TRBD1,TRBJ1-2,-,TRBV5-1,TGCGCCAGCAGCTTGGGACAGGGGGCTGAAGGCTACACCTTC,CASSLGQGAEGYTF
-,TRBJ1-5,-,TRBV6-5,TGTGCCAGCCCTTCCCGGACAGGCAATCAGCCCCAGCATTTT,CASPSRTGNQPQHF
-,TRBJ1-2,-,TRBV6-5,TGTGCCAGCAGTAGGAAGACTGCCGCTAACTATGGCTACACCTTC,CASSRKTAANYGYTF
TRBD1,TRBJ2-7,-,TRBV18,TGTGCCAGCTCACCCCAAACGGGGGACAGGGCAAGCTCCTACGAGCAGTACTTC,CASSPQTGDRASSYEQYF
TRBD1,TRBJ2-7,few,TRBV3-1/TRBV3-2,TGTGCCAGCAGCCAAGATCTGAGACAGGGGGTGTACGAGCAGTACTTC,CASSQDLRQGVYEQYF
TRBD1,TRBJ1-2,-,TRBV2,TGTGCCAGCATCCCCGGGACAGGGAACTATGGCTACACCTTC,CASIPGTGNYGYTF
-,TRBJ1-1,few,TRBV2,TGTGCCAGCAGTGAAGCGAGAGGCAGATTGTTCACTGAAGCTTTCTTT,CASSEARGRLFTEAFF
TRBD1,TRBJ2-1,-,TRBV30,TGTGCCTGGAGTAGGGGACAGGGGTCCTACAATGAGCAGTTCTTC,CAWSRGQGSYNEQFF
-,TRBJ2-3,once,TRBV4-1,TGCGCCAGCAGCCAAGACGGACAGAGCACAGATACGCAGTATTTT,CASSQDGQSTDTQYF
-,TRBJ1-3,-,TRBV27,TGTGCCGTTATATGGGAGGCTGGAAACACCATATATTTT,CAVIWEAGNTIYF
TRBD1,TRBJ1-5,-,TRBV4-2,TGTGCCAGCAGCGCAGGGGGGTATAGCAATCAGCCCCAGCATTTT,CASSAGGYSNQPQHF
TRBD1,TRBJ1-2,-,TRBV5-1,TGCGCCAGCAGCCGGGACAGGGGGGAAGTCACCTTC,CASSRDRGEVTF
TRBD1,TRBJ1-6,-,TRBV28,TGTGCCAGCAGTTTCCCCGGGACAGCGAATAATTCACCCCTCCACTTT,CASSFPGTANNSPLHF
-,TRBJ1-2,-,TRBV10-1,TGCGCCAGCAGTGAGTTCCAGGGCCGTGGCTACACCTTC,CASSEFQGRGYTF
TRBD2,TRBJ2-5,-,TRBV7-2,TGTGCCAGCAGTTCCGGACTAGAGGAAGAGACCCAGTACTTC,CASSSGLEEETQYF
TRBD1,TRBJ2-1,-,TRBV27,TGTGCCAGCAGTTTGACCGGGACAGTCTACAATGAGCAGTTCTTC,CASSLTGTVYNEQFF
-,TRBJ2-5,once,TRBV28,TGTGCCAGCAGCCTCGACAGGCCCGAAGGGACCCAGTACTTC,CASSLDRPEGTQYF
-,TRBJ2-7,-,TRBV6-5,TGTGCCAGCAGGCCAGGGTACTTGACTTCCTACGAGCAGTACTTC,CASRPGYLTSYEQYF